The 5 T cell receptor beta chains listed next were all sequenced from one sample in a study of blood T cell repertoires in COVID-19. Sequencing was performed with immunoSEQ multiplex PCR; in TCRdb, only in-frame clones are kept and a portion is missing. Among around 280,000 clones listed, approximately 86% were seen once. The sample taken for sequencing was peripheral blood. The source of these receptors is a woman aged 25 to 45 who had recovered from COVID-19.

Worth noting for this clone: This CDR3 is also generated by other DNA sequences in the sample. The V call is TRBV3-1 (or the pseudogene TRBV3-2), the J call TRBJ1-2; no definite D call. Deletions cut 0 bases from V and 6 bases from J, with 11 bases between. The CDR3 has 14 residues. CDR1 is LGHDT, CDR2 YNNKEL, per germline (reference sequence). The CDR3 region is CASSQDLAGNGYTF. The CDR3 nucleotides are TGTGCCAGCAGCCAAGATTTGGCGGGGAATGGCTACACCTTC.

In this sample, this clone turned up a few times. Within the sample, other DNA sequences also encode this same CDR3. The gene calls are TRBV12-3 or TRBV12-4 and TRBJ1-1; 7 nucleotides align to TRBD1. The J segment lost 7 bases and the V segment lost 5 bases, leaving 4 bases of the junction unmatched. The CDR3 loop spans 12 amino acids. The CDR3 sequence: CASSRDSYEAFF. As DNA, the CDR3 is TGTGCCAGCAGTCGGGACAGCTATGAAGCTTTCTTT.

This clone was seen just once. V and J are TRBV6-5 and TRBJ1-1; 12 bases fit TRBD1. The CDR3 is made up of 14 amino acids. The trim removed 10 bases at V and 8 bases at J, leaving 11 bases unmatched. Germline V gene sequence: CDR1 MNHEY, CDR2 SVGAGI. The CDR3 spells CATRMGQGAREAFF. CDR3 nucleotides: TGTGCCACCCGGATGGGACAGGGGGCCCGGGAAGCTTTCTTT.

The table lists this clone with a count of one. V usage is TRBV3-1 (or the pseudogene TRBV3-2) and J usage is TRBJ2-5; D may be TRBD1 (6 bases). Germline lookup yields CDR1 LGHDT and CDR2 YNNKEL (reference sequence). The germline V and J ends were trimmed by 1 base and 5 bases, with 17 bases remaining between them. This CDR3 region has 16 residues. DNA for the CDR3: TGTGCCAGCAGCCAAGCGAATCCCAGGGGAACTGAGACCCAGTACTTC. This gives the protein CASSQANPRGTETQYF.

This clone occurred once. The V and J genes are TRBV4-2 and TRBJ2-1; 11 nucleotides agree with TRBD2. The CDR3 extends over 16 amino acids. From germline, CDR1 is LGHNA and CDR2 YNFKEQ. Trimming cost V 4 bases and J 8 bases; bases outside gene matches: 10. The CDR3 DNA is TGTGCCAGCAGCCGGTTAGCGGGGGGGAGTATGGATGAGCAGTTCTTC. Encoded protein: CASSRLAGGSMDEQFF.